Listed below are T cell receptor beta chains from one sample, sequenced in a study of T-cell memory formation after mild COVID-19. TCRdb redid the calling of the 5' RACE reads with MiXCR, one entry per CDR3 protein. This table holds approximately 250,000 distinct CDR3 sequences, over 15% found once. What was sequenced was PBMCs or a T cell subset sorted from them (not recorded which). The receptors here all came from a man younger than 30 who had mild COVID-19 (a few samples of this study predate the infection). Cell type and time point are not known. Both conserved end residues are part of each CDR3. The D gene is left open where the match is weak. The listing skips clone size in some rows; elsewhere it reads once, few, many or a size class.

D gene: .
clone size: few
J gene: TRBJ1-1
V gene: TRBV7-3
CDR3 DNA: TGTGCCAGCAGCTTATATCCGGGGGAAGGAGCTTTCTTT
CDR3 protein: CASSLYPGEGAFF

D gene: .
clone size: few
J gene: TRBJ2-7
V gene: TRBV4-3
CDR3 DNA: TGCGCCAGCAGCCAAGAGGCTAGCAAATCCTACGAGCAGTACTTC
CDR3 protein: CASSQEASKSYEQYF

D gene: .
clone size: .
J gene: TRBJ1-5
V gene: TRBV4-1
CDR3 DNA: TGCGCCAGCAGCCAAGCGGGAACACCCTATTCTCCCCAGCATTTT
CDR3 protein: CASSQAGTPYSPQHF

D gene: .
clone size: .
J gene: TRBJ1-2
V gene: TRBV7-2
CDR3 DNA: TGTGCCAGCAGCCTAGGGGCTTTCTATGGCTACACCTTC
CDR3 protein: CASSLGAFYGYTF

D gene: .
clone size: .
J gene: TRBJ1-1
V gene: TRBV6-1
CDR3 DNA: TGTGCCAGTCAAATAACCGACACCCCGGCCGCTTTCTTT
CDR3 protein: CASQITDTPAAFF

D gene: TRBD2
clone size: few
J gene: TRBJ2-3
V gene: TRBV7-2
CDR3 DNA: TGTGCCAGCAGCTTACACCAGGGTCTAGCGGGGCCAGATACGCAGTATTTT
CDR3 protein: CASSLHQGLAGPDTQYF

D gene: .
clone size: few
J gene: TRBJ1-2
V gene: TRBV7-2
CDR3 DNA: TGTGCCAGCAGCTTAGGGTCAGGGGTGTATGGCTACACCTTC
CDR3 protein: CASSLGSGVYGYTF

D gene: .
clone size: .
J gene: TRBJ2-7
V gene: TRBV7-2
CDR3 DNA: TGTGCCAGCAGTCCGCAGGGACTTCTCTACGAGCAGTACTTC
CDR3 protein: CASSPQGLLYEQYF

D gene: TRBD2
clone size: .
J gene: TRBJ2-2
V gene: TRBV6-2/TRBV6-3
CDR3 DNA: TGTGCCAGCATCAAACTAGCGGGGGGGCCCACCGGGGAGCTGTTTTTT
CDR3 protein: CASIKLAGGPTGELFF

D gene: .
clone size: .
J gene: TRBJ1-2
V gene: TRBV27
CDR3 DNA: TGTGCCAGCAGTACCTCGGGGCTATGGGGCTACACCTTC
CDR3 protein: CASSTSGLWGYTF

D gene: .
clone size: many
J gene: TRBJ2-2
V gene: TRBV5-1
CDR3 DNA: TGCGCCAGCGGGCCAAGGAACACCGGGGAGCTGTTTTTT
CDR3 protein: CASGPRNTGELFF

D gene: .
clone size: few
J gene: TRBJ2-5
V gene: TRBV7-3
CDR3 DNA: TGTGCCAGCAGCCCGAGCGGTCTAGACTCGCGGGAGACCCAGTACTTC
CDR3 protein: CASSPSGLDSRETQYF

D gene: .
clone size: .
J gene: TRBJ2-2
V gene: TRBV30
CDR3 DNA: TGTGCCCTCACCCACGTCATAAACACCGGGGAGCTGTTTTTT
CDR3 protein: CALTHVINTGELFF

D gene: .
clone size: few
J gene: TRBJ2-1
V gene: TRBV29-1
CDR3 DNA: TGCAGCGTTGCGGTCCCGCAGGGGCGAACTTACAATGAGCAGTTCTTC
CDR3 protein: CSVAVPQGRTYNEQFF

D gene: .
clone size: few
J gene: TRBJ1-1
V gene: TRBV4-1
CDR3 DNA: TGCGCCAGCGGTACCTCAGGGAACACTGAAGCTTTCTTT
CDR3 protein: CASGTSGNTEAFF

D gene: .
clone size: many
J gene: TRBJ1-5
V gene: TRBV10-3
CDR3 DNA: TGTGCCATCAAAAAGGACGGACAACATAATCAGCCCCAGCATTTT
CDR3 protein: CAIKKDGQHNQPQHF

D gene: .
clone size: few
J gene: TRBJ2-5
V gene: TRBV9
CDR3 DNA: TGTGCCAGCAGCGTAGACGGGCGGAGGCTGGGTCAAGAGACCCAGTACTTC
CDR3 protein: CASSVDGRRLGQETQYF

D gene: TRBD1
clone size: few
J gene: TRBJ2-7
V gene: TRBV12-3/TRBV12-4
CDR3 DNA: TGTGCCAGCAGACCGACAGGGGGGAAGAACGAGCAGTACTTC
CDR3 protein: CASRPTGGKNEQYF

D gene: .
clone size: .
J gene: TRBJ2-1
V gene: TRBV15
CDR3 DNA: TGTGCCACCACAGTACGGGGGGCCCTGCCGACGAGCCCCTACAATGAGCAGTTCTTC
CDR3 protein: CATTVRGALPTSPYNEQFF

D gene: .
clone size: few
J gene: TRBJ2-3
V gene: TRBV6-5
CDR3 DNA: TGTGCCAGCAGTCATGGGAGCTCAGATACGCAGTATTTT
CDR3 protein: CASSHGSSDTQYF

D gene: .
clone size: .
J gene: TRBJ2-7
V gene: TRBV7-9
CDR3 DNA: TGTGCCAGCAGCTCTCGCGGGGCAGAGCAGTACTTC
CDR3 protein: CASSSRGAEQYF

D gene: .
clone size: .
J gene: TRBJ2-7
V gene: TRBV5-1
CDR3 DNA: TGCGCCAGCAGCCTTGGGGGGACGACCTACGAGCAGTACTTC
CDR3 protein: CASSLGGTTYEQYF

D gene: .
clone size: .
J gene: TRBJ2-7
V gene: TRBV20-1
CDR3 DNA: TGCAGTGCTACCATAGGTCCCCGGGAGGAGCAGTACTTC
CDR3 protein: CSATIGPREEQYF

D gene: .
clone size: few
J gene: TRBJ2-4
V gene: TRBV6-2/TRBV6-3
CDR3 DNA: TGTGCCAGCACCTCCCTGGAGGGCTGGGGCGCCAAAAACATTCAGTACTTC
CDR3 protein: CASTSLEGWGAKNIQYF